The clone carrying this T cell receptor beta chain was counted only a few times. Antigen specificity is unknown. These data originate in a study of response to subunit inactivated influenza vaccine. Points from the study as a whole: Seasonal influenza vaccination, on each occasion, was suggested by the authors to recruit few new T cells.

TCRdb re-called the RT-PCR reads with MiXCR, one entry per CDR3 protein. The repertoire holds hundreds of thousands of distinct CDR3 sequences, with around 11% as singletons. In germline, CDR1 is SGHRS, CDR2 YFSETQ. V dropped 0 bases and J dropped 0 bases, with 7 bases sitting between them. The CDR3 spans 14 residues. This TCR came from a man between 50 and 59 years old who received an inactivated influenza vaccine. The sequenced sample was PBMCs from blood, obtained on the day of vaccination. V gene TRBV5-1 combines with J gene TRBJ2-7; D is undetermined. This CDR3 is CASSLGHLSYEQYF. The CDR3 DNA reads as TGCGCCAGCAGCTTGGGGCACCTCTCCTACGAGCAGTACTTC. Supplemented by reference TRBV5-1 and TRBJ2-7, the full variable domain reads KAGVTQTPRYLIKTRGQQVTLSCSPISGHRSVSWYQQTPGQGLQFLFEYFSETQRNKGNFPGRFSGRQFSNSRSEMNVSTLELGDSALYLCASSLGHLSYEQYFGPGTRLTVT.